Presented here are 19 T cell receptor beta chains from one specimen sequenced in a study of blood T cell repertoires in COVID-19. Libraries were prepared by immunoSEQ multiplex PCR; TCRdb keeps only in-frame clonotypes and omits some of them. Of 200,000 or so clones in the sample, around 83% were seen once. Material for sequencing was peripheral blood. The origin of the receptors is a man aged 40-49 years who had recovered from COVID-19.

In its sample, this clone was seen once. This chain joins TRBV3-1 (or the pseudogene TRBV3-2) and TRBJ1-2; D is ambiguous. Germline CDR1 LGHDT, CDR2 YNNKEL (reference sequence). V dropped 1 base and J dropped 8 bases, with 17 bases sitting between them. This CDR3 contains 15 residues. This chain's CDR3 is CASSQGLYNAQGYTF. CDR3 nucleotide sequence: TGTGCCAGCAGCCAAGGGTTATACAACGCTCAGGGCTACACCTTC.

A single count supports this clone. CDR3 bases: TGTGCCAGCAGCTTTACTAGCGGGGGGAGTGAGCAGTTCTTC. Its protein is CASSFTSGGSEQFF. The V call is TRBV7-2, the J call TRBJ2-1, with 12 bases fitting TRBD2. Germline V gene sequence: CDR1 SGHTA, CDR2 FQGNSA. Germline trimming cut 3 bases from V and 9 bases from J; bases unmatched to any gene: 3. The CDR3 loop spans 14 amino acids. Complete variable domain (other parts from reference TRBV7-2 and TRBJ2-1): GAGVSQSPSNKVTEKGKDVELRCDPISGHTALYWYRQSLGQGLEFLIYFQGNSAPDKSGLPSDRFSAERTGGSVSTLTIQRTQQEDSAVYLCASSFTSGGSEQFFGPGTRLTVL.

This sequence joins TRBV7-9 and TRBJ1-2, with TRBD1 as a possible D gene (5 bases). CDR3 length: 15 amino acids. CDR1 SEHNR and CDR2 FQNEAQ come from the germline V gene (reference sequence). Trimming removed 1 base from V and 7 bases from J, with 16 bases in between. CDR3 nucleotides: TGTGCCAGCAGCTTAGGGGCGGGGGAGAATGGTGGCTACACCTTC. Its protein is CASSLGAGENGGYTF.

This clone showed up just a few times. The chain recombines TRBV9 with TRBJ1-3, with D tentatively TRBD1 (6 bases). Between the trimmed V and J ends, which lost 6 bases and 0 bases, there was a span of 13 bases. The length of the CDR3 is 15 residues. Germline CDR1 SGDLS, CDR2 YYNGEE. For the CDR3, the DNA is TGTGCCAGCACACCAGGGGACCACTCTGGAAACACCATATATTTT. Translating gives CASTPGDHSGNTIYF.

Here the CDR3 DNA reads TGTGCCAGCAGTCCCCGGACGGGGGGCCTGGATGAGCAGTTCTTC. As protein: CASSPRTGGLDEQFF. This chain joins TRBV27 and TRBJ2-1, with a tentative D call TRBD2 (7 bases). V lost 5 bases and J 8 bases, leaving 19 bases between the germline ends. The CDR3 is made up of 15 amino acids. Germline lookup yields CDR1 MNHEY and CDR2 SMNVEV (reference sequence).

The V gene is TRBV19, the J gene TRBJ2-3, with a weak D call TRBD2 (5 bases). The CDR3 sequence is 13 residues long. Between the trimmed V and J ends, which lost 8 bases and 1 base, there was a span of 10 bases. The germline V gene has CDR1 LNHDA and CDR2 SQIVND (reference sequence). The DNA of the CDR3 is TGTGCCAGTTCGGCGCGGGGCACAGATACGCAGTATTTT. It encodes CASSARGTDTQYF. Full variable domain (outside the CDR3, taken from reference TRBV19 and TRBJ2-3): DGGITQSPKYLFRKEGQNVTLSCEQNLNHDAMYWYRQDPGQGLRLIYYSQIVNDFQKGDIAEGYSVSREKKESFPLTVTSAQKNPTAFYLCASSARGTDTQYFGPGTRLTVL.

The chain couples TRBV29-1 to TRBJ2-3, with 14 bases lining up with TRBD2. The V and J ends lost 6 bases and 2 bases, in that order; junction bases with no gene match: 7. This CDR3 contains 16 residues. Germline V gives CDR1 SQVTM, CDR2 ANQGSEA. CDR3: CSVIWTSGGLTDTQYF. The CDR3 region has the DNA TGCAGCGTCATTTGGACTAGCGGGGGGCTCACAGATACGCAGTATTTT.

This rearrangement joins TRBV7-2 to TRBJ1-3; possibly TRBD1 for D (6 bases). Trimming stripped 8 bases from V and 4 bases from J, with 15 bases between. This CDR3 region has 14 residues. Germline CDR1 is SGHTA and CDR2 is FQGNSA. CDR3 amino acids: CASGTGLAGNTIYF. The CDR3 DNA follows: TGTGCCAGCGGAACAGGGCTGGCGGGAAACACCATATATTTT.

This clone was seen only a few times. V usage is TRBV19 and J usage is TRBJ1-1; D is unresolved. V was clipped by 5 bases and J by 4 bases, with 17 bases between them. The CDR3 contains 15 residues. Per the germline V gene, CDR1 is LNHDA and CDR2 is SQIVND (reference sequence). The CDR3 DNA reads TGTGCCAGTAGTCCCGCCTTTCAGAGGCTCACTGAAGCTTTCTTT. Translation: CASSPAFQRLTEAFF.

This chain uses TRBV2 with TRBJ1-3; D gene unclear. Germline CDR1 reads SNHLY; CDR2 reads FYNNEI. CDR3 length equals 13 residues. With 9 bases removed from V and 0 bases from J, the gap between germline ends came to 9 bases. CDR3 in amino acids: CARSAPSGNTIYF. In DNA form, the CDR3 reads TGTGCCAGAAGCGCGCCCTCTGGAAACACCATATATTTT. Variable domain in full (rest from reference TRBV2 and TRBJ1-3): EPEVTQTPSHQVTQMGQEVILRCVPISNHLYFYWYRQILGQKVEFLVSFYNNEISEKSEIFDDQFSVERPDGSNFTLKIRSTKLEDSAMYFCARSAPSGNTIYFGEGSWLTVV.

This chain uses TRBV9 with TRBJ1-6; TRBD1 matches at 10 bases. Germline lookup yields CDR1 SGDLS and CDR2 YYNGEE. Unmatched junction bases numbered 6, after V lost 4 bases and J lost 8 bases. CDR3 length equals 15 residues. The CDR3 here is CASSPWDRGDSPLHF. The CDR3 DNA reads TGTGCCAGCAGCCCCTGGGACAGGGGAGATTCACCCCTCCACTTT.

The rearrangement joins TRBV7-6 to TRBJ1-3, with D unresolved. V was clipped by 6 bases and J by 3 bases, with 15 bases between them. The CDR3 is made up of 15 amino acids. Germline V gives CDR1 SGHVS, CDR2 FNYEAQ. CDR3 nucleotides: TGTGCCAGCAGTTCGAGCCGTTTGCGTGGAAACACCATATATTTT. Translating gives CASSSSRLRGNTIYF.

The V gene is TRBV7-9, the J gene TRBJ2-3, with 14 bases lining up with TRBD2. The germline gives CDR1 SEHNR, CDR2 FQNEAQ (reference sequence). V was pared by 5 bases and J by 4 bases, with 5 bases of the junction left unmatched. The CDR3 spans 16 residues. The CDR3: CASSDGLAGGPDTQYF. CDR3 DNA sequence: TGTGCCAGCAGCGACGGACTAGCGGGAGGCCCAGATACGCAGTATTTT.

The chain has TRBV16 and TRBJ1-1, with D uncertain. The V gene's germline CDR1 is KGHSY and CDR2 FQNENV. Trimming took off 3 bases at V and 0 bases at J, with 8 bases between the two ends. The CDR3 covers 14 residues. DNA for the CDR3: TGTGCCAGCAGCCACGGTGAGATGAACACTGAAGCTTTCTTT. As protein: CASSHGEMNTEAFF. Full variable domain (rest looked up from reference TRBV16 and TRBJ1-1): GEEVAQTPKHLVRGEGQKAKLYCAPIKGHSYVFWYQQVLKNEFKFLISFQNENVFDETGMPKERFSAKCLPNSPCSLEIQATKLEDSAVYFCASSHGEMNTEAFFGQGTRLTVV.

J is TRBJ2-1 and V is TRBV7-8; 16 nucleotides match TRBD2. The germline gives CDR1 SGHVS, CDR2 FQNEAQ. Losses at the gene ends were 5 bases for V and 5 bases for J; bases not matched to a gene: 3. CDR3 size: 16 residues. The CDR3 region has the DNA TGTGCCAGCAGCCTGGGACTAGCGGGGGGGAACAATGAGCAGTTCTTC. Protein product: CASSLGLAGGNNEQFF.

The chain recombines TRBV7-2 with TRBJ2-1; 8 nucleotides match TRBD2. CDR1 is SGHTA, CDR2 FQGNSA, per germline. V lost 2 bases, J lost 7 bases, and 1 base stayed unmatched. This CDR3 is built from 13 residues. CDR3 sequence reads: CASSLQRGNEQFF. For the CDR3, the DNA is TGTGCCAGCAGCTTACAGCGGGGGAATGAGCAGTTCTTC. Full variable domain (remainder filled in from reference TRBV7-2 and TRBJ2-1): GAGVSQSPSNKVTEKGKDVELRCDPISGHTALYWYRQSLGQGLEFLIYFQGNSAPDKSGLPSDRFSAERTGGSVSTLTIQRTQQEDSAVYLCASSLQRGNEQFFGPGTRLTVL.

The chain couples TRBV9 to TRBJ2-1, with 7 bases lining up with TRBD1. Looked up from germline, CDR1 is SGDLS and CDR2 is YYNGEE. The CDR3 is 14 residues long. V lost 4 bases to trimming and J lost 3 bases; unmatched junction nucleotides: 4. The CDR3 sequence: CASSSQGVYNEQFF. The CDR3 DNA reads as TGTGCCAGCAGCTCCCAGGGGGTCTACAATGAGCAGTTCTTC.

The rearrangement uses TRBV7-9 and TRBJ2-7; tentatively, D is TRBD2 (5 bases). Germline CDR1 SEHNR, CDR2 FQNEAQ (reference sequence). The CDR3 has 16 residues. V was clipped by 5 bases and J by 3 bases, with 20 bases between them. CDR3 sequence (DNA): TGTGCCAGCAGCCCGAGTCCGGACCGGGGTCGCTACGAGCAGTACTTC. It is translated as CASSPSPDRGRYEQYF. The full variable domain, rest sourced from reference TRBV7-9 and TRBJ2-7, is DTGVSQNPRHKITKRGQNVTFRCDPISEHNRLYWYRQTLGQGPEFLTYFQNEAQLEKSRLLSDRFSAERPKGSFSTLEIQRTEQGDSAMYLCASSPSPDRGRYEQYFGPGTRLTVT.

Only one count was recorded for this clone. This chain links TRBV30 with TRBJ1-4; no clear D. V lost 0 bases, J lost 5 bases, and 10 bases lay in between. Germline CDR1 GTSNPN, CDR2 SVGIG (reference sequence). This CDR3 has 14 amino acids. The CDR3 sequence: CAWSVLGPNEKLFF. The CDR3 coding sequence is TGTGCCTGGAGTGTATTGGGCCCGAATGAAAAACTGTTTTTT.